The source of this T cell receptor beta chain is a study of blood T cells in healthy people across ages. The study's findings and limits: Among long-lived donors, naive CD4+ cells were more numerous and diversity higher than in aged donors. While age rose, TCR beta diversity per million T cells dropped in a roughly linear way.

Total RNA amounts of at least 6 micrograms were extracted per sample. The authors ran a second PCR of about 6 to 11 cycles using a sample-barcoded 5' primer and a J-beta primer mix. Researchers report that a template-switch adaptor with 12 random nucleotides tagged each cDNA molecule. One entry per CDR3 protein, called by TCRdb with MiXCR from the 5' RACE reads. This sample has 1.5 million to 2 million distinct CDR3 sequences, with roughly 50% found just once. Germline V gene sequence: CDR1 MGHRA, CDR2 YSYEKL. The length of the CDR3 is 16 residues. Between the trimmed V and J ends, which lost 0 bases and 2 bases, there was a span of 14 bases. Worth noting for this clonotype: Its antigen is still unknown.

The V call is TRBV4-1, the J call TRBJ2-7, with D unclear. Material: blood. The sequence was obtained from a woman between 35 and 50 years old in good health. The CDR3 bases are TGCGCCAGCAGCCAAGAAGGGAACAGCAGTCCCTACGAGCAGTACTTC. This encodes CASSQEGNSSPYEQYF.